The next 12 T cell receptor beta chains were all read from a single sample in a study of CD8+CD57+ T cells in acquired aplastic anemia. The study profiled TCR beta VDJ and CDR3 using genomic DNA as template. TCRdb fed the reads into MiXCR, producing one record per CDR3 protein. Of 200,000 to 250,000 distinct CDR3 sequences listed, 34% are singletons. The specimen was sorted CD4+, CD8+, or CD8+CD57+ T cells (not recorded which) from PBMCs. These receptors came from a human donor in good health, serving as a control.

This clonotype was counted many times. The CDR3 DNA follows: TGTGCCAGCAGCGTAGAGGACATCTATGGCTACACCTTC. Residues: CASSVEDIYGYTF. The rearrangement links TRBV9 to TRBJ1-2, with D maybe TRBD1 (5 bases). Germline lookup yields CDR1 SGDLS and CDR2 YYNGEE. The V gene lost 0 bases and the J gene lost 4 bases, with 7 bases spanning the gap. The CDR3 is made up of 13 amino acids.

The rearrangement joins TRBV29-1 to TRBJ1-2, with 12 bases lining up with TRBD1. V shed 4 bases, J shed 8 bases, and the junction held 5 bases outside the gene matches. CDR1 and CDR2 from the germline V gene are SQVTM and ANQGSEA. The CDR3 runs 13 residues. This chain's CDR3 is CSVVGQGAKGYTF. CDR3 bases: TGCAGCGTTGTGGGACAGGGGGCGAAGGGCTACACCTTC.

The chain couples TRBV12-3 or TRBV12-4 to TRBJ2-3; 9 bases line up with TRBD2. The CDR3 extends over 15 amino acids. The ends lost 5 bases at V and 4 bases at J; junction bases unmatched: 7. This CDR3 reads CASSEGTSIPDTQYF. The CDR3 DNA sequence: TGTGCCAGCAGTGAGGGGACTAGCATACCAGATACGCAGTATTTT.

At least ten counts were recorded for this clonotype. The V and J genes are TRBV19 and TRBJ1-5; D might be TRBD1 (5 bases). V was cut by 2 bases and J by 3 bases, with 11 bases left in between. Germline V gives CDR1 LNHDA, CDR2 SQIVND (reference sequence). The CDR3 totals 15 residues. In nucleotides, the CDR3 is TGTGCCAGTAGTATACCTTCTGGGGCCAATCAGCCCCAGCATTTT. Translated, it gives CASSIPSGANQPQHF.

This clonotype came up a few times. The chain joins TRBV5-1 to TRBJ2-7; D is perhaps TRBD1 (6 bases). The CDR3 covers 15 residues. CDR1 is SGHRS and CDR2 is YFSETQ in the germline V gene. The V end was cut by 4 bases, the J end by 9 bases, with 23 bases between. CDR3 residues: CASSPTPTGWSAQYF. The CDR3 nucleotides are TGCGCCAGCAGCCCGACCCCGACAGGTTGGAGCGCGCAGTACTTC.

This clonotype appeared a single time. The chain links TRBV5-1 to TRBJ2-7, with D perhaps matching TRBD1 (5 bases). The CDR3 length is 16 residues. Trimming took 0 bases from V and 2 from J, leaving 15 bases between them. Germline V gene lookup returns CDR1 SGHRS and CDR2 YFSETQ. The CDR3 loop is CASSLGRQGGTYEQYF. The CDR3 DNA is TGCGCCAGCAGCTTGGGTCGGCAGGGTGGGACCTACGAGCAGTACTTC.

This chain joins TRBV6-2 or TRBV6-3 and TRBJ2-7, with TRBD2 as a possible D gene (6 bases). CDR1 is MNHEY and CDR2 is SVGEGT in the germline V gene. Deletions cut 5 bases from V and 2 bases from J, with 16 bases between. This CDR3 contains 15 residues. CDR3 amino acids: CASSITLATPYEQYF. The CDR3 DNA reads TGTGCCAGCAGTATAACCCTAGCGACCCCCTACGAGCAGTACTTC.

This clonotype was seen many times. J is TRBJ2-3 and V is TRBV20-1; 10 nucleotides line up with TRBD2. Per germline, CDR1 DFQATT and CDR2 SNEGSKA (reference sequence). This CDR3 is built from 14 residues. V dropped 4 bases and J dropped 6; count of bases not matched to a gene: 7. CDR3 DNA sequence: TGCAGTGCTACCCGTAGCGGGGGGATGGATACGCAGTATTTT. Its translation: CSATRSGGMDTQYF.

The V call is TRBV10-3, the J call TRBJ2-7; no reliable D call. V was pared by 2 bases and J by 8 bases, with 10 bases between. From germline, CDR1 is ENHRY and CDR2 SYGVKD. The CDR3 length is 12 residues. As DNA, the CDR3 is TGTGCCATCAGTGAGATCCTAAGGAAGCAGTACTTC. It specifies CAISEILRKQYF.

This clonotype was picked up many times. This chain links TRBV19 with TRBJ2-5; tentatively, D is TRBD1 (5 bases). This CDR3 comprises 13 residues. Per germline, CDR1 LNHDA and CDR2 SQIVND (reference sequence). V lost 5 bases to trimming and J lost 5 bases, with 12 bases between them. In nucleotides, the CDR3 is TGTGCCAGTAGTCCACCAGGGTGGGAGACCCAGTACTTC. It yields the protein CASSPPGWETQYF. The full variable domain, with the rest looked up from reference TRBV19 and TRBJ2-5, is DGGITQSPKYLFRKEGQNVTLSCEQNLNHDAMYWYRQDPGQGLRLIYYSQIVNDFQKGDIAEGYSVSREKKESFPLTVTSAQKNPTAFYLCASSPPGWETQYFGPGTRLLVL.

This rearrangement joins TRBV20-1 to TRBJ2-1, with TRBD2 as a possible D gene (5 bases). This CDR3 is 14 amino acids long. Germline V gene lookup returns CDR1 DFQATT and CDR2 SNEGSKA (reference sequence). V was shortened by 3 bases and J by 8 bases, with 17 bases between the two germline ends. The CDR3 is CSASAGGLLDEQFF. CDR3 in DNA: TGCAGTGCTAGTGCTGGAGGCCTACTCGATGAGCAGTTCTTC.

The chain recombines TRBV20-1 with TRBJ2-7; the D gene is possibly TRBD2 (5 bases). V was cut by 3 bases and J by 3 bases, with 18 bases left in between. The CDR3 loop spans 15 amino acids. In germline, CDR1 is DFQATT, CDR2 SNEGSKA (reference sequence). CDR3 loop: CSASSIRTGNYEQYF. CDR3 nucleotide sequence: TGCAGTGCTAGCTCCATCAGGACCGGGAACTACGAGCAGTACTTC.